This TCR beta chain was identified in a study of control samples from healthy donors and cancer patients. This CDR3 spans 14 amino acids. Germline lookup yields CDR1 SGHRS and CDR2 YFSETQ. V lost 0 bases, J lost 5 bases, and 11 bases lay in between. The data were produced by immunoSEQ multiplex PCR, yet TCRdb's version contains in-frame clones alone and is incomplete. The profile shows around 30,000 clones, roughly 85% of them singletons. Sequenced material: PBMCs. The V call is TRBV5-1, the J call TRBJ2-5; TRBD1 is a possible D gene (5 bases). The clonotype comes from a woman in her sixties with head and neck cancer. In DNA, the CDR3 is TGCGCCAGCAGCTTGGGGGGCTCCCGTGAGACCCAGTACTTC. This codes for CASSLGGSRETQYF.